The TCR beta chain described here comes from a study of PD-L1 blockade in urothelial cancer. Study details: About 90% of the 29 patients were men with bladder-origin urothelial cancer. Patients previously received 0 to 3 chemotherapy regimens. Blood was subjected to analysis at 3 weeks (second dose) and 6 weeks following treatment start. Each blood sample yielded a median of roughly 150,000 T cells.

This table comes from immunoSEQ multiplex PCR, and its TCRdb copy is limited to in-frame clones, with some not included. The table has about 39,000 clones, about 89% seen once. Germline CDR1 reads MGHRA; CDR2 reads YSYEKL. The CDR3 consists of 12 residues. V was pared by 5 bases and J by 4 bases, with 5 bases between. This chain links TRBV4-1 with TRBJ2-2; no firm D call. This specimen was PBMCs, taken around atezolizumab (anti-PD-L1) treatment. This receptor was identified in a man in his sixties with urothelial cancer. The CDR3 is CASSASTGELFF. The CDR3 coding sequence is TGCGCCAGCAGCGCGTCCACCGGGGAGCTGTTTTTT.